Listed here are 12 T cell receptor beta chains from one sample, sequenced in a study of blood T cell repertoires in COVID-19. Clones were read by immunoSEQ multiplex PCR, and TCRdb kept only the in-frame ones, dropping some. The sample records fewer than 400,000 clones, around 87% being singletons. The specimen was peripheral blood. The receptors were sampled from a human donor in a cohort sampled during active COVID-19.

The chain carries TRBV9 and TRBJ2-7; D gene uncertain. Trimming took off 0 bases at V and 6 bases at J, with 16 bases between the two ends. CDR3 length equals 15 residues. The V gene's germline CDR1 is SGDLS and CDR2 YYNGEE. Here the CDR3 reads CASSVGLASSSEQYF. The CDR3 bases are TGTGCCAGCAGCGTAGGGTTAGCAAGTAGTTCCGAGCAGTACTTC.

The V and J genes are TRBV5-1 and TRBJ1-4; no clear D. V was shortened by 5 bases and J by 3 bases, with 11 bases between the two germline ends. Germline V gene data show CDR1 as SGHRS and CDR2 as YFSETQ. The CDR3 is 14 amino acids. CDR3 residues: CASRNLGANEKLFF. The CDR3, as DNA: TGCGCCAGCAGAAATCTAGGAGCTAATGAAAAACTGTTTTTT.

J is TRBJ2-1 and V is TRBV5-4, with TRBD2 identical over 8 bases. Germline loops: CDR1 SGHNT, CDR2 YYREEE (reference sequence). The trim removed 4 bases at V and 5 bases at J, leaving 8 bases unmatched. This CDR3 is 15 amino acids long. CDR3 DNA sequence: TGTGCCAGCAGCCCCAGACTAGCGAAAGACAATGAGCAGTTCTTC. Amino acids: CASSPRLAKDNEQFF.

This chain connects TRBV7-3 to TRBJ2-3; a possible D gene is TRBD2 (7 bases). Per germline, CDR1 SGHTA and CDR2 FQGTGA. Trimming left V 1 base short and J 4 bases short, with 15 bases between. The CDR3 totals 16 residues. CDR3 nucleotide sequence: TGTGCCAGCAGCTTAAGCGGCGGGGAGGGGGCAGATACGCAGTATTTT. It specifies CASSLSGGEGADTQYF.

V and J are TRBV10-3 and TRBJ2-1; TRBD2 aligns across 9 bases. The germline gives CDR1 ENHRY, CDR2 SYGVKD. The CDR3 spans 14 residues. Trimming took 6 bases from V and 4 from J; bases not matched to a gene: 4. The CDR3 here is CAISPSGDYNEQFF. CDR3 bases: TGTGCCATCAGCCCTAGCGGGGATTACAATGAGCAGTTCTTC.

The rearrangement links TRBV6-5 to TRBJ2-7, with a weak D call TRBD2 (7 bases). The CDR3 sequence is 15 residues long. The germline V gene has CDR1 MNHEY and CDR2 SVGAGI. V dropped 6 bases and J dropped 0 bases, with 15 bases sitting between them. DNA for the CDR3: TGTGCCAGCAGCCGCGGGGGCTCCCTCTCCTACGAGCAGTACTTC. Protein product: CASSRGGSLSYEQYF.

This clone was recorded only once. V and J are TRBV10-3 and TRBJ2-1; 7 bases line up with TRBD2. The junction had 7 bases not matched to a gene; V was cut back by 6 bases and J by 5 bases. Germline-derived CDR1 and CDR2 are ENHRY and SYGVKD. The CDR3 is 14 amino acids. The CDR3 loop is CAISAGVTNNEQFF. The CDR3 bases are TGTGCCATCAGCGCGGGAGTCACAAACAATGAGCAGTTCTTC.

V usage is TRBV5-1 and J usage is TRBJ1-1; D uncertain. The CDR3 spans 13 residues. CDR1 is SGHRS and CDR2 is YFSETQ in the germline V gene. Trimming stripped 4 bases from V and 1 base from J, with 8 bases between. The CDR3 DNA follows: TGCGCCAGCAGCATAAGGAGGAACACTGAAGCTTTCTTT. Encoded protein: CASSIRRNTEAFF.

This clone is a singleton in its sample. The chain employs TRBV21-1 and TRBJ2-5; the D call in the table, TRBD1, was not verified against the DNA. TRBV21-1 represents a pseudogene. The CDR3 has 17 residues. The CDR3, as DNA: TGTGCCAGCAGCAAAGAGGCGACAGGGGGCGAAGAAGAGACCCAGTACTTC. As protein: CASSKEATGGEEETQYF.

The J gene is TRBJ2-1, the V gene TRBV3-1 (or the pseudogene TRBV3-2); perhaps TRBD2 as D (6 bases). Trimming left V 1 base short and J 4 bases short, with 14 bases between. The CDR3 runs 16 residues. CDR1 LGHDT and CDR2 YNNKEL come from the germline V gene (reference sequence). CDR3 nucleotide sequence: TGTGCCAGCAGCCAAGTCCTAGCGTCAGAATACAATGAGCAGTTCTTC. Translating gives CASSQVLASEYNEQFF.

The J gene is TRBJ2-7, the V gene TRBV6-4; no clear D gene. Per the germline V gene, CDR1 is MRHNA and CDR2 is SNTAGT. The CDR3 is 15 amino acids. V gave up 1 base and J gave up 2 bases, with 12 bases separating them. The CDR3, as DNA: TGTGCCAGCAGTGACTTCCAGGCCATCACCTACGAGCAGTACTTC. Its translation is CASSDFQAITYEQYF.

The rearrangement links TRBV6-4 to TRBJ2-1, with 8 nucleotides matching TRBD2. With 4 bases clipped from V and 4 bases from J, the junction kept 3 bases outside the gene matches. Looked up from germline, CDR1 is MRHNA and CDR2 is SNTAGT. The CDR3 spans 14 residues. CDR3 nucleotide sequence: TGTGCCAGCAGTGTGTTAGCGGGGTACAATGAGCAGTTCTTC. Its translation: CASSVLAGYNEQFF.